This TCR beta chain came from a study of T cells and Merkel cell carcinoma outcomes (TCRdb year 2020). About the investigation overall: In patients with Merkel cell carcinoma, researchers looked at whether the T-cell repertoire of the tumor, along with T-cell density, could predict clinical outcome.

Taken from cysteine to phenylalanine, the CDR3 has 13 residues. The DNA shown is the 39-base CDR3, in frame from base 1. V is pruned by 6 bases and J by 3 bases, leaving 3 bases of the junction without a gene match. CDR1 is given as MNHEY and CDR2 as SVGAGI, both from the germline V gene. Libraries were constructed by the immunoSEQ multiplex PCR assay. TCRdb took this table from immuneACCESS and kept in-frame rearrangements with V and J called. Such tables lack part of the clones; where checked against another copy, unresolved V genes explain under half of the gap, and the rest is unexplained. The sample's records list 40 to 55 clones. Notes on this clone: Its antigen is unknown. Per-base qualities were not stored, and no clone one base away is much larger.

The paper's findings and limits, for the study overall: According to the report, clinical outcomes in Merkel cell carcinoma patients could be predicted using T-cell density together with features of the T-cell repertoire.

Samples came from patients with Merkel cell carcinoma. Sequenced: tumor tissue from Merkel cell carcinoma. This chain joins TRBV6-5 to TRBJ1-2, with 8 central nucleotides matching TRBD1. This TCR came from a human donor with Merkel cell carcinoma. The CDR3 reads as follows: CASRADRDYGYTF. The DNA is as follows: TGTGCCAGCAGGGCGGACAGGGACTATGGCTACACCTTC.